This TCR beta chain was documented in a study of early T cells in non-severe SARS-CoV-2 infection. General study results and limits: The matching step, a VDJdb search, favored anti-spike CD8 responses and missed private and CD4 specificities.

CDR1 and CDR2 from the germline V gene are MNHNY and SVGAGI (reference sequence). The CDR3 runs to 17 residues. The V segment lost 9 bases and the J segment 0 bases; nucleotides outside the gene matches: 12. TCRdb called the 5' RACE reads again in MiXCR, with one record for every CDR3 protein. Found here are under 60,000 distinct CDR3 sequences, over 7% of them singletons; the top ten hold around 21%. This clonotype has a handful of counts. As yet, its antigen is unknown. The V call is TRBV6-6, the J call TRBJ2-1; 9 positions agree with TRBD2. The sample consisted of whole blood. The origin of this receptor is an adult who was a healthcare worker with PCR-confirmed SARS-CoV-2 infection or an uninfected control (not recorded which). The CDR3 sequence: CARLTRAGGTSYNEQFF. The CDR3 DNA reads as TGTGCCAGATTGACAAGGGCGGGGGGGACCTCCTACAATGAGCAGTTCTTC.